Sequencing of this TCR beta chain was carried out in a study of control samples from healthy donors and cancer patients. Profiling relied on immunoSEQ multiplex PCR, and the TCRdb table lists in-frame clones only, not all of them. The sample lists tens of thousands of clones; 70% to 80% were seen once. The CDR3 runs 17 residues. Trimming shortened V by 1 base and J by 4 bases, and 20 bases separated the two germline ends. Germline CDR1 and CDR2: MDHEN and SYDVKM. This TCR came from a man between 60 and 75 years old with head and neck cancer. Sequencing input: PBMCs. The chain is built from TRBV28 and TRBJ2-7, with a weak D call TRBD1 (6 bases). CDR3 region: CASSLSRQDPRIYEQYF. The CDR3 DNA reads as TGTGCCAGCAGTTTATCGAGACAGGACCCTCGGATATACGAGCAGTACTTC.